Listed below are T cell receptor beta chains from one sample, sequenced in a study of blood T cell repertoires in COVID-19. Profiling relied on immunoSEQ multiplex PCR, and the TCRdb table lists in-frame clones only, not all of them. The repertoire includes 300,000 to 350,000 clones, 89% of them detected once, and about a tenth sits in the top ten. Input material: PBMCs or T cells enriched from blood (not recorded which). The receptors originated from a woman aged 25 to 39 who had recovered from COVID-19. The CDR3 runs from the conserved cysteine through the conserved F or W. A D gene is named only where the DNA matches it firmly. Clone size is given for some rows only: seen once, a few or many times, or a class if the clone is expanded.

j_call d_call v_call clone_size cdr3_nt cdr3_aa
TRBJ2-7 . TRBV12-3/TRBV12-4 . TGTGCCAGCAGTCCACTCCAAACGGGGGAGCAGTACTTC CASSPLQTGEQYF
TRBJ2-1 TRBD2 TRBV9 once TGTGCCAGCAGCGTAGTAGAATTAGCGGGAGGGCTTAGGTTTAGGAATGAGCAGTTCTTC CASSVVELAGGLRFRNEQFF
TRBJ2-3 TRBD2 TRBV29-1 . TGCAGCGTTATACGGGGGGTGGGGACAGATACGCAGTATTTT CSVIRGVGTDTQYF
TRBJ2-3 TRBD2 TRBV9 . TGTGCCAGCAGCCCAAGGGCGGCGGGAGCTGTGGCAGATACGCAGTATTTT CASSPRAAGAVADTQYF
TRBJ1-2 . TRBV19 . TGTGCCAGTAGTATAGAAAGACTTGGCTACACCTTC CASSIERLGYTF
TRBJ1-2 TRBD1 TRBV5-6 once TGTGCCAGCACCCCGGGACAGGGGACCTATGGCTACACCTTC CASTPGQGTYGYTF
TRBJ1-3 TRBD1 TRBV18 . TGTGCCAGCTCAAACCGGGACAGGGGGCCAAACTCTGGAAACACCATATATTTT CASSNRDRGPNSGNTIYF
TRBJ2-5 . TRBV29-1 . TGCAGCGGGACCCAGGGTTTTCAAGAGACCCAGTACTTC CSGTQGFQETQYF
TRBJ2-7 . TRBV5-1 . TGCGCCAGCAGCTTGGTTGGCACAAACTACGAGCAGTACTTC CASSLVGTNYEQYF
TRBJ2-4 . TRBV29-1 . TGCAGCAATCAGCCCATGCGAGGGAGTAACCCCCAGGAACAAAAAGTCATTCAGTACTTC CSNQPMRGSNPQEQKVIQYF
TRBJ2-7 TRBD2 TRBV9 . TGTGCCAGCAGCGGGACTAGCGGAACCTACGAGCAGTACTTC CASSGTSGTYEQYF
TRBJ2-5 . TRBV28 . TGTGCCGGCCAAACGGTAGGAGCTCAAGAGACCCAGTACTTC CAGQTVGAQETQYF
TRBJ1-1 . TRBV3-1/TRBV3-2 once TGTGCCAGCAGCCAAGGGGCTGGGGGGACCGGGGCTTTCTTT CASSQGAGGTGAFF
TRBJ1-1 . TRBV7-9 . TGTGCCAGCAGCTTAGATCCAGATATGAACACTGAAGCTTTCTTT CASSLDPDMNTEAFF
TRBJ1-3 . TRBV5-4 once TGTGCCAGCAGCTTGGCCGGGATGTACGGAAACACCATATATTTT CASSLAGMYGNTIYF
TRBJ2-2 . TRBV6-6 . TGTGCCAGCAGGCTCCCAGGTCACCCAGCGGCCGGGGAGCTGTTTTTT CASRLPGHPAAGELFF
TRBJ1-3 . TRBV7-8 . TGTGCCAGCAGCTTAGGTTCAGGGTTGCTCTCTGGAAACACCATATATTTT CASSLGSGLLSGNTIYF
TRBJ2-1 TRBD2 TRBV9 . TGTGCCAGCAGCGTAGGACTAGCGTATAACAATGAGCAGTTCTTC CASSVGLAYNNEQFF
TRBJ2-1 . TRBV29-1 . TGCAGCGTTGAATGGTGGCAGGGCTACAATGAGCAGTTCTTC CSVEWWQGYNEQFF
TRBJ2-7 TRBD1 TRBV27 . TGTGCCAGCAGTGTGGGACAGGGCTACGAGCAGTACTTC CASSVGQGYEQYF
TRBJ1-2 . TRBV19 . TGTGCCAGTAGTATACACTCCGTATATTCCAACTATGGCTACACCTTC CASSIHSVYSNYGYTF
TRBJ2-2 . TRBV4-3 . TGCGCCAGCAGCCAAGGGCTGGGGGCGGGAGATTGGGGCGGGGAGCTGTTTTTT CASSQGLGAGDWGGELFF
TRBJ1-5 . TRBV28 . TGTGCCAGCCATAATCAGCCCCAGCATTTT CASHNQPQHF
TRBJ2-1 . TRBV9 . TGTGCCAGCAGCGTAGGGGGCTACGGTGAGCAGTTCTTC CASSVGGYGEQFF
TRBJ2-1 TRBD1 TRBV7-9 . TGTGCCAGCAGCTCGGGACAGGCCAATGAGCAGTTCTTC CASSSGQANEQFF
TRBJ2-7 . TRBV5-4 . TGTGCCAGCAGCCCTTCCACCCGCAGGGGTTACGAGCAGTACTTC CASSPSTRRGYEQYF
TRBJ2-1 TRBD1 TRBV4-1 . TGCGCCAGCAGCCAAGACGGGACAGGGACTTACAATGAGCAGTTCTTC CASSQDGTGTYNEQFF
TRBJ2-6 . TRBV27 once TGTGCCAGCAGTCTCCGACACTCTGGGGCCAACGTCCTGACTTTC CASSLRHSGANVLTF
TRBJ2-1 . TRBV11-2 . TGTGCCAGCAGCGGCGGGCCAACGGGTGAGCAGTTCTTC CASSGGPTGEQFF
TRBJ1-5 . TRBV19 . TGTGCCAGTAGTAGAGACAGCGATCAGCCCCAGCATTTT CASSRDSDQPQHF
TRBJ2-2 . TRBV28 . TGTGCCAGCAGTTTTTTAGCGGCTTACGGGGAGCTGTTTTTT CASSFLAAYGELFF
TRBJ2-1 TRBD2 TRBV7-9 . TGTGCCAGCAGCGCTTTATTAGCGGGGAGTATACTGCGAGAGCAGTTCTTC CASSALLAGSILREQFF
TRBJ1-2 TRBD1 TRBV9 . TGTGCCAGCAGCCCCCGGGACAGGGGGGACTATGGCTACACCTTC CASSPRDRGDYGYTF
TRBJ1-2 . TRBV29-1 once TGCAGCGTTGGACGCAGGTTCTCAATCTATGGCTACACCTTC CSVGRRFSIYGYTF
TRBJ2-7 TRBD2 TRBV20-1 . TGCAGTGCTAGTGTACTAGCGGGAGGGATAACCTCCTACGAGCAGTACTTC CSASVLAGGITSYEQYF
TRBJ1-4 TRBD1 TRBV7-9 . TGTGCCAGCAGCAAACAGGGGGCGGCTAATGAAAAACTGTTTTTT CASSKQGAANEKLFF
TRBJ1-1 TRBD1 TRBV7-9 . TGTGCCAGCAGCCTCAGGGGGCGGAACACTGAAGCTTTCTTT CASSLRGRNTEAFF
TRBJ1-1 . TRBV2 few TGTGCCAGCAGAGTACAGGGAAACGAGAGAACTGAAGCTTTCTTT CASRVQGNERTEAFF
TRBJ2-7 . TRBV5-1 . TGCGCCAGCAGCCTCTTTCCCGGGGAGGAAAACTCCTACGAGCAGTACTTC CASSLFPGEENSYEQYF
TRBJ1-1 . TRBV11-3 few TGTGCCAGCAGCTCCAGGGAGGGCATGAACACTGAAGCTTTCTTT CASSSREGMNTEAFF
TRBJ1-3 . TRBV11-2 . TGTGCCAGCGGACGAGGGTGGTCTGGAAACACCATATATTTT CASGRGWSGNTIYF
TRBJ1-1 . TRBV7-6 . TGTGCCAGCAGCCCAGACATGAACACTGAAGCTTTCTTT CASSPDMNTEAFF
TRBJ1-2 TRBD1 TRBV5-5 . TGTGCCAGCAGCTTGAGAATGTGGACAGGGGATAACTATGGCTACACCTTC CASSLRMWTGDNYGYTF
TRBJ2-3 . TRBV27 . TGTGCCAGCAGTTTCTGGCGGTCCTTTACTAGCACAGATACGCAGTATTTT CASSFWRSFTSTDTQYF
TRBJ2-1 . TRBV4-3 . TGCGCCAGCAGCCAAGATTTATCCTCCTACAATGAGCAGTTCTTC CASSQDLSSYNEQFF
TRBJ1-6 TRBD1 TRBV7-9 . TGTGCCAGCAGCTTATTGGGACAGGGGAATTCACCCCTCCACTTT CASSLLGQGNSPLHF
TRBJ1-2 TRBD1 TRBV6-5 . TGTGCCAGCAGTCCTGACAGGGTAACGAACTATGGCTACACCTTC CASSPDRVTNYGYTF
TRBJ1-2 . TRBV27 . TGTGCCAGCAGTTTCGCAGGGACACACTATGGCTACACCTTC CASSFAGTHYGYTF
TRBJ2-2 TRBD1 TRBV27 . TGTGCCAGCAGTTTGTATTTTTACGCAGGGGGCACCGGGGAGCTGTTTTTT CASSLYFYAGGTGELFF
TRBJ1-5 . TRBV28 . TGTGCCAGCAGCCGAACTAGTCAGCCCCAGCATTTT CASSRTSQPQHF
TRBJ2-1 . TRBV29-1 . TGCAGCGTACAAAGCTCCTACAATGAGCAGTTCTTC CSVQSSYNEQFF
TRBJ1-1 . TRBV19 . TGTGCCAGTAGTCCCCGACAGACTTTGAACACTGAAGCTTTCTTT CASSPRQTLNTEAFF
TRBJ2-3 TRBD2 TRBV10-3 once TGTGCCATCAGTGCGATACTAGCGGGAGGGTACACAGATACGCAGTATTTT CAISAILAGGYTDTQYF
TRBJ2-3 . TRBV5-1 . TGCGCCAGCAGCCCGGGGTGGGCGGATACTAGCACAGATACGCAGTATTTT CASSPGWADTSTDTQYF
TRBJ2-1 TRBD2 TRBV7-9 . TGTGCCAGCAGTACGGGGAGGCTAGCGGGGAGGGATCACAATGAGCAGTTCTTC CASSTGRLAGRDHNEQFF
TRBJ2-1 . TRBV4-1 once TGCGCCAGCAGCCCCCAGGGGGGAGCGACCTACAATGAGCAGTTCTTC CASSPQGGATYNEQFF
TRBJ1-5 . TRBV27 . TGTGCCAGCAGTTCCTGGGGACTGGGTCAGCCCCAGCATTTT CASSSWGLGQPQHF
TRBJ2-5 . TRBV12-5 . TGTGCTAGTGGTCGCGCCGGCCAGGGGATCCAAGAGACCCAGTACTTC CASGRAGQGIQETQYF
TRBJ2-7 TRBD2 TRBV2 . TGTGCCAGCAGTGAAGCTAGCGGGAGGGACTACGAGCAGTACTTC CASSEASGRDYEQYF